Shown below are 19 T cell receptor beta chains from a single sample sequenced in a study of CD8+CD57+ T cells in acquired aplastic anemia. The use of genomic DNA as template underpinned the TCR beta VDJ and CDR3 profiling. TCRdb re-called the reads with MiXCR, one entry per CDR3 protein. The repertoire holds around 400,000 distinct CDR3 sequences, with approximately 70% as singletons. Sequencing was performed on sorted CD4+, CD8+, or CD8+CD57+ T cells (not recorded which) from PBMCs. Receptor source: a human donor in good health, serving as a control.

To note about this clonotype: The junction shows a germline mismatch at one end, possibly a read error. The V gene is TRBV25-1, the J gene TRBJ2-7; tentative D call: TRBD2 (5 bases). The V gene's germline CDR1 is MGHDK and CDR2 SYGVNS. The CDR3 covers 15 residues. The CDR3 DNA follows: TGTGACAGCAGACCGCCGCGGAGGATCTGCTGCGAGCAGTACTTC. As protein: CDSRPPRRICCEQYF.

The chain uses TRBV7-3 and TRBJ2-3; TRBD2 aligns across 9 bases. Per germline, CDR1 SGHTA and CDR2 FQGTGA. The CDR3 totals 15 residues. CDR3 in DNA: TGTGCTACCAGCAGGAATAGCGGGGGATGTTTGCCGCCGTATTTT. Translation: CATSRNSGGCLPPYF.

This chain uses TRBV19 with TRBJ1-5; 11 bases fit TRBD1. Per germline, CDR1 LNHDA and CDR2 SQIVND (reference sequence). Trimming at V came to 10 bases and at J to 1 base, leaving 9 bases not matched to a gene. The CDR3 extends over 16 amino acids. CDR3 bases: TGTGCCATCGCCGGGACAGGGGGTGGAAGCAATCAGCCCCAGCATTTT. It codes for CAIAGTGGGSNQPQHF.

The chain uses TRBV7-2 and TRBJ1-5; D ambiguous. Trimming took 0 bases from V and 16 from J, leaving 22 bases between them. Per germline, CDR1 SGHTA and CDR2 FQGNSA. This CDR3 has 15 residues. The CDR3 spells CASSLAGGQRQPFHF. The CDR3 DNA sequence: TGTGCCAGCAGCTTAGCAGGCGGCCAGCGCCAGCCTTTTCATTTT.

As concerns this clonotype: A much larger clone differs from this one at a single base, so this may be a read error. The chain couples TRBV6-2 or TRBV6-3 to TRBJ1-2; D call uncertain. The CDR3 runs 13 residues. Trimming removed 5 bases from V and 8 bases from J, with 15 bases in between. Germline V gives CDR1 MNHEY, CDR2 SVGEGT. CDR3 sequence (DNA): TGTGCCAGCAGTCCCCGAGGGTCCCAAGGCTACACCTTC. It yields the protein CASSPRGSQGYTF.

This clonotype has a count of ten or more. The chain employs TRBV5-8 and TRBJ1-4; no clear D gene. The V end was cut by 2 bases, the J end by 7 bases, with 21 bases between. The germline CDR1 and CDR2 sequences are SGHTS and YDEGEE. The CDR3 is 17 amino acids. The CDR3 nucleotides are TGTGCCAGCAGCTTAATCCGGGAGGGTCTATCTGGTGAAAAACTGTTTTTT. Residues: CASSLIREGLSGEKLFF.

As regards this clonotype: This may arise from a read error, as a much more abundant clone is one base away. This rearrangement joins TRBV7-4 to TRBJ1-5, with D perhaps TRBD1 (6 bases). With 5 bases removed from V and 9 bases from J, the gap between germline ends came to 17 bases. CDR1 is SGHVT, CDR2 SQSDAQ, per germline. The CDR3 is 14 amino acids. CDR3 bases: TGTGCCAGCAGCCAAGAGCAGGGGAGCCGGCCCCAGCATTTT. Its translation is CASSQEQGSRPQHF.

V gene TRBV12-3 or TRBV12-4 combines with J gene TRBJ1-1; 9 positions agree with TRBD1. The junction had 7 bases not matched to a gene; V was cut back by 6 bases and J by 5 bases. The CDR3 is 14 residues long. This CDR3 is CASRSSGTGTEAFF. The CDR3 DNA follows: TGTGCCAGCAGGTCGTCCGGGACAGGGACTGAAGCTTTCTTT.

This clonotype was seen repeatedly, ten times or more. V usage is TRBV5-1 and J usage is TRBJ2-5; D may be TRBD1 or TRBD2 (5 bases each). Germline V CDR1 and CDR2: SGHRS, YFSETQ. The CDR3 spans 14 residues. V lost 1 base and J 4 bases, leaving 11 bases between the germline ends. The CDR3 coding sequence is TGCGCCAGCAGCTTGATGGGGGATCGAGAGACCCAGTACTTC. This translates into CASSLMGDRETQYF.

As regards this clonotype: The germline gene is not matched at one end of the junction; a read error may be the cause. This chain joins TRBV7-9 and TRBJ2-6; weak D call: TRBD2 (5 bases). The germline V gene encodes CDR1 SEHNR and CDR2 FQNEAQ (reference sequence). This CDR3 is built from 14 residues. In DNA form, the CDR3 reads TGTGCCAGCAGCAGGAGGCGTCAGGCCAACGTCGTGACTTTC. It yields the protein CASSRRRQANVVTF. The variable domain in full, completed from reference TRBV7-9 and TRBJ2-6, reads DTGVSQNPRHKITKRGQNVTFRCDPISEHNRLYWYRQTLGQGPEFLTYFQNEAQLEKSRLLSDRFSAERPKGSFSTLEIQRTEQGDSAMYLCASSRRRQANVVTFGAGSRLTVL.

The chain links TRBV7-9 to TRBJ1-1, with TRBD1 as a possible D gene (6 bases). V shed 1 base and J shed 8 bases, with 11 bases lying between them. Germline-derived CDR1 and CDR2 are SEHNR and FQNEAQ (reference sequence). The CDR3 is 13 amino acids. CDR3 loop: CASSLGDMAEAFF. CDR3 nucleotides: TGTGCCAGCAGCTTAGGGGACATGGCCGAAGCTTTCTTT.

This clonotype was picked up many times. The V call is TRBV20-1, the J call TRBJ2-5; 10 bases agree with TRBD2. V was pared by 0 bases and J by 5 bases, with 6 bases of the junction left unmatched. Germline CDR1 is DFQATT and CDR2 is SNEGSKA (reference sequence). The CDR3 consists of 15 residues. CDR3 in DNA: TGCAGTGCTAGAGATGGGCTAGCGGGGGATGAGACCCAGTACTTC. Its protein is CSARDGLAGDETQYF.

The V and J genes are TRBV12-3 or TRBV12-4 and TRBJ1-5; D gene ambiguous. The CDR3 sequence is 13 residues long. V dropped 5 bases and J dropped 6 bases, with 11 bases sitting between them. CDR3 sequence reads: CASSRKAAQPQHF. The CDR3 nucleotides are TGTGCCAGCAGTCGAAAGGCGGCTCAGCCCCAGCATTTT.

Many counts were recorded for this clonotype. The chain is built from TRBV11-2 and TRBJ1-3; D is perhaps TRBD1 (5 bases). V lost 5 bases to trimming and J lost 4 bases, with 15 bases between them. Germline CDR1 reads SGHAT; CDR2 reads FQNNGV. The CDR3 contains 15 residues. The CDR3: CASSDARQGGNTIYF. CDR3 coding DNA: TGTGCCAGCAGCGACGCGAGGCAGGGCGGAAACACCATATATTTT. Variable domain in full (rest from reference TRBV11-2 and TRBJ1-3): EAGVAQSPRYKIIEKRQSVAFWCNPISGHATLYWYQQILGQGPKLLIQFQNNGVVDDSQLPKDRFSAERLKGVDSTLKIQPAKLEDSAVYLCASSDARQGGNTIYFGEGSWLTVV.

The rearrangement links TRBV29-1 to TRBJ2-3; D gene uncertain. The V gene's germline CDR1 is SQVTM and CDR2 ANQGSEA. V lost 1 base to trimming and J lost 2 bases, with 7 bases between them. The CDR3 sequence is 13 residues long. The CDR3 DNA follows: TGCAGCGTTGAAGGACCGAACACAGATACGCAGTATTTT. Translation gives CSVEGPNTDTQYF.

This clonotype was observed at least ten times. V usage is TRBV7-2 and J usage is TRBJ1-3; no reliable D call. CDR3 length: 11 residues. V gave up 4 bases and J gave up 6 bases, with 4 bases separating them. The germline gives CDR1 SGHTA, CDR2 FQGNSA. CDR3 protein: CASSSVNTIYF. Written as DNA, the CDR3 is TGTGCCAGCAGCTCAGTAAACACCATATATTTT.

This chain joins TRBV11-2 and TRBJ2-1; 8 bases fit TRBD2. CDR3 size: 15 residues. V lost 5 bases, J lost 9 bases, and 12 bases stayed unmatched. From germline, CDR1 is SGHAT and CDR2 FQNNGV. CDR3 DNA sequence: TGTGCCAGCAGCCTCCGGGAGGGAGGGGCAATTGAGCAGTTCTTC. Translated: CASSLREGGAIEQFF.

Many counts were recorded for this clonotype. V usage is TRBV27 and J usage is TRBJ2-3, with 9 nucleotides matching TRBD1. The V gene's germline CDR1 is MNHEY and CDR2 SMNVEV (reference sequence). With 4 bases clipped from V and 2 bases from J, the junction kept 4 bases outside the gene matches. This CDR3 comprises 15 residues. In DNA, the CDR3 is TGTGCCAGCAGTTCCGGGACAGGGTTCACAGATACGCAGTATTTT. This codes for CASSSGTGFTDTQYF.

This clonotype was recorded once. The DNA is left out, because the CDR3 cannot be placed on it with certainty; the CDR3 is given as TCRdb lists it. This chain uses TRBV7-8 with TRBJ1-2. The germline V gene encodes CDR1 SGHVS and CDR2 FQNEAQ. The CDR3 is made up of 14 amino acids, end residues included. CDR3 in amino acids: CASSSRYGQYFGPF.